These 20 T cell receptor beta chains share one sample of origin, sequenced in a study of OX40 agonist ivuxolimab in advanced cancers. The method was immunoSEQ multiplex PCR; TCRdb's version includes in-frame clones alone and lacks a portion of them. The profile covers around 94,000 clones, with about 90% appearing a single time and around 0.86% taken by the ten largest. Sequences were derived from CD4+ or CD8+ T cells sorted from blood, sampled in a trial of the OX40 agonist ivuxolimab. These receptors were taken from an adult with an advanced solid tumor such as melanoma, head and neck, liver or kidney cancer.

This rearrangement joins TRBV7-2 to TRBJ2-5; D is undetermined. CDR1 is SGHTA, CDR2 FQGNSA, per germline. The CDR3 has 14 residues. Trimming cost V 1 base and J 5 bases, with 11 bases left between them. For the CDR3, the DNA is TGTGCCAGCAGCTTAGGTCCAGGTCGGGAGACCCAGTACTTC. Its protein product is CASSLGPGRETQYF.

In its sample, this clone was seen once. V is TRBV7-9 and J is TRBJ1-1; 12 nucleotides match TRBD1. The CDR3 contains 15 residues. CDR1 SEHNR and CDR2 FQNEAQ come from the germline V gene (reference sequence). After removal of 5 bases from V and 6 bases from J, the junction contained 7 bases not matched to a gene. The CDR3 nucleotides read TGTGCCAGCAGCCCCATGGGACAGGGGGCGGCTGAAGCTTTCTTT. This codes for CASSPMGQGAAEAFF.

This clone was seen more than once but under ten times. V and J are TRBV7-8 and TRBJ2-3; 8 bases match TRBD2. V lost 8 bases to trimming and J lost 5 bases; unmatched junction nucleotides: 6. This CDR3 spans 13 amino acids. Germline V lookup: CDR1 SGHVS, CDR2 FQNEAQ. The CDR3 DNA reads TGTGCCAGCTGGAGCGGGAGTCGAGATACGCAGTATTTT. This codes for CASWSGSRDTQYF.

The chain couples TRBV5-1 to TRBJ1-4, with D tentatively TRBD1 (5 bases). Germline values: CDR1 SGHRS, CDR2 YFSETQ. Trimming took 4 bases from V and 2 from J, leaving 15 bases between them. The CDR3 loop spans 16 amino acids. CDR3 nucleotide sequence: TGCGCCAGCAGCCTAAATAGGGGTTGGACTAATGAAAAACTGTTTTTT. This translates into CASSLNRGWTNEKLFF.

This chain links TRBV7-2 with TRBJ2-7; the match to TRBD2 covers 9 bases. The length of the CDR3 is 15 residues. The V gene's germline CDR1 is SGHTA and CDR2 FQGNSA. J was trimmed by 7 bases and V by 5 bases; bases with no gene match: 12. CDR3 loop: CASSLGGAREGEQYF. The CDR3 region has the DNA TGTGCCAGCAGCCTCGGGGGAGCGCGGGAGGGGGAGCAGTACTTC.

V and J are TRBV27 and TRBJ2-3; weak D call: TRBD2 (6 bases). The CDR3 loop spans 15 amino acids. Between the trimmed V and J ends, which lost 4 bases and 1 base, there was a span of 12 bases. Germline CDR1 is MNHEY and CDR2 is SMNVEV (reference sequence). The CDR3 reads CASSSRGLGTDTQYF. CDR3 DNA: TGTGCCAGCAGTTCTCGGGGACTCGGCACAGATACGCAGTATTTT.

The gene calls are TRBV14 and TRBJ2-7; 9 bases are a match to TRBD1. CDR3 length: 17 residues. V shed 3 bases and J 0 bases; nucleotides not matched to a gene: 9. Germline V CDR1 and CDR2: SGHDN, FVKESK. The DNA of the CDR3 is TGTGCCAGCAGCCATGGGACAGGGCTAACCGCCTCCTACGAGCAGTACTTC. This encodes CASSHGTGLTASYEQYF.

The rearrangement uses TRBV21-1 and TRBJ2-7; no DNA check was done on the table's D call, TRBD1. TRBV21-1 is assigned pseudogene status. The CDR3 runs 16 residues. The CDR3 protein is CASSKVPGQGKHEQYF. CDR3 bases: TGTGCCAGCAGCAAAGTACCGGGACAGGGAAAGCACGAGCAGTACTTC.

The V gene is TRBV28, the J gene TRBJ1-6; TRBD1 is a possible D gene (6 bases). V lost 5 bases and J 9 bases, leaving 17 bases between the germline ends. This CDR3 has 15 amino acids. Germline lookup yields CDR1 MDHEN and CDR2 SYDVKM. CDR3 DNA: TGTGCCAGCAGTCCAACAGGGAAGGTCGGTTCACCCCTCCACTTT. Translated, it gives CASSPTGKVGSPLHF.

The CDR3 DNA reads TGTGCCAGCAGTTACGAACATCTTACGGGCTACACCTTC. Amino acid sequence: CASSYEHLTGYTF. The V gene is TRBV6-6, the J gene TRBJ1-2, with no clear D. The CDR3 totals 13 residues. Germline CDR1 and CDR2: MNHNY and SVGAGI (reference sequence). V gave up 2 bases and J gave up 8 bases, with 12 bases separating them.

This chain links TRBV28 with TRBJ2-3; D ambiguous. The germline gives CDR1 MDHEN, CDR2 SYDVKM. V gave up 3 bases and J gave up 0 bases, with 4 bases separating them. This CDR3 spans 13 amino acids. CDR3 protein: CASSFPSTDTQYF. CDR3 nucleotides: TGTGCCAGCAGTTTCCCCAGCACAGATACGCAGTATTTT.

The chain combines TRBV9 with TRBJ1-3, with D possibly TRBD1 on 5 matching bases. CDR1 SGDLS and CDR2 YYNGEE come from the germline V gene. The V end was cut by 3 bases, the J end by 1 base, with 11 bases between. This CDR3 has 15 amino acids. The CDR3 nucleotides are TGTGCCAGCAGCGCACAGCCAGGGTCTGGAAACACCATATATTTT. This sequence encodes CASSAQPGSGNTIYF.

The gene calls are TRBV27 and TRBJ2-3, with D possibly matching TRBD2 (5 bases). Looked up from germline, CDR1 is MNHEY and CDR2 is SMNVEV (reference sequence). Trimming stripped 3 bases from V and 8 bases from J, with 9 bases between. CDR3 length: 12 amino acids. The CDR3 reads CASSFTRGTQYF. CDR3 bases: TGTGCCAGCAGTTTTACTCGGGGTACGCAGTATTTT.

This chain uses TRBV7-3 with TRBJ2-2, with D perhaps matching TRBD1 (6 bases). Trimming took off 5 bases at V and 6 bases at J, with 10 bases between the two ends. Per the germline V gene, CDR1 is SGHTA and CDR2 is FQGTGA. The CDR3 is made up of 13 amino acids. The CDR3 coding sequence is TGTGCCAGCAGCATACAGGGCGCCGGGGAGCTGTTTTTT. Translated: CASSIQGAGELFF. The whole variable domain, filled in from reference TRBV7-3 and TRBJ2-2, reads GAGVSQTPSNKVTEKGKYVELRCDPISGHTALYWYRQSLGQGPEFLIYFQGTGAADDSGLPNDRFFAVRPEGSVSTLKIQRTERGDSAVYLCASSIQGAGELFFGEGSRLTVL.

The chain recombines TRBV10-3 with TRBJ1-3; no clear D. Germline V gene data show CDR1 as ENHRY and CDR2 as SYGVKD. V was trimmed by 4 bases and J by 4 bases, leaving 17 bases between them. CDR3 size: 16 residues. This chain's CDR3 is CAISGGAVSQGNTIYF. The CDR3 DNA follows: TGTGCCATCAGTGGCGGAGCAGTCTCGCAAGGAAACACCATATATTTT.

V gene TRBV9 combines with J gene TRBJ2-7; 7 nucleotides line up with TRBD1. Trimming took 1 base from V and 7 from J; bases not matched to a gene: 32. This CDR3 spans 22 amino acids. The germline CDR1 and CDR2 sequences are SGDLS and YYNGEE. The CDR3 loop is CASSVRDSFYGGRPLPSEEQYF. CDR3 DNA sequence: TGTGCCAGCAGCGTAAGGGACAGCTTTTATGGGGGAAGGCCCCTCCCATCGGAGGAGCAGTACTTC.

This chain links TRBV6-5 with TRBJ2-5; D unclear. This CDR3 is built from 14 residues. Trimming left V 2 bases short and J 4 bases short, with 11 bases between. The germline V gene has CDR1 MNHEY and CDR2 SVGAGI. This CDR3 reads CASSYSRVGETQYF. The DNA for the CDR3 is TGTGCCAGCAGTTACAGTAGGGTTGGAGAGACCCAGTACTTC.

This chain links TRBV4-1 with TRBJ2-1, with 9 bases lining up with TRBD2. The V gene's germline CDR1 is MGHRA and CDR2 YSYEKL. The V gene end was trimmed by 0 bases and the J gene end by 8 bases; junction bases not matched to a gene: 11. CDR3 length: 17 residues. For the CDR3, the DNA is TGCGCCAGCAGCCAAGAGAGGGGCGCTAGCGGGAAGGATGAGCAGTTCTTC. Amino acids: CASSQERGASGKDEQFF.

The chain employs TRBV30 and TRBJ2-5; a possible D gene is TRBD1 (6 bases). CDR1 and CDR2 from the germline V gene are GTSNPN and SVGIG (reference sequence). CDR3 length equals 13 residues. V was pared by 1 base and J by 4 bases, with 10 bases between. This CDR3 is CAWSEGVGETQYF. CDR3 DNA sequence: TGTGCCTGGAGTGAGGGGGTGGGAGAGACCCAGTACTTC. The full variable domain, completed using reference TRBV30 and TRBJ2-5, is SQTIHQWPATLVQPVGSPLSLECTVEGTSNPNLYWYRQAAGRGLQLLFYSVGIGQISSEVPQNLSASRPQDRQFILSSKKLLLSDSGFYLCAWSEGVGETQYFGPGTRLLVL.

This clone was seen only once. The chain employs TRBV2 and TRBJ2-3, with D perhaps given as TRBD1 or TRBD2 (5 bases each). Trimming cost V 6 bases and J 1 base, with 11 bases left between them. The CDR3 totals 14 residues. Germline CDR1 is SNHLY and CDR2 is FYNNEI. The CDR3 here is CASSEGLGTDTQYF. In DNA form, the CDR3 reads TGTGCCAGCAGCGAGGGGTTAGGCACAGATACGCAGTATTTT. Full variable domain (missing parts from reference TRBV2 and TRBJ2-3): EPEVTQTPSHQVTQMGQEVILRCVPISNHLYFYWYRQILGQKVEFLVSFYNNEISEKSEIFDDQFSVERPDGSNFTLKIRSTKLEDSAMYFCASSEGLGTDTQYFGPGTRLTVL.